This TCR beta chain is from a study of regulatory T cells in long-lasting Graves disease. Time point here: persistent/refractory GD, antithyroid drugs over 5 years with positive TRAb. RNA extracted from PBMCs served as the sequencing template. With V trimmed by 4 bases and J by 5 bases, 7 bases remained unmatched. Per germline, CDR1 SQVTM and CDR2 ANQGSEA. The CDR3 totals 16 residues. The study's findings and limits: No thyroid tissue was studied; the work used peripheral blood only. TCR diversity in persistent Graves' patients was below that of newly diagnosed ones. Among the persistent patients, 2,500 to 3,500 public clonotypes were shared, more than the approximately 1,000 shared among new patients.

Arm-PCR of CDR3 regions with iRepertoire HTBI primers generated TCR beta libraries. TCRdb reprocessed the multiplex PCR reads via MiXCR and lists one record per CDR3 protein. This sample yields approximately 690,000 distinct CDR3 sequences, of which around 30% are seen a single time; about two fifths belongs to the top ten. This clonotype has more than one count but fewer than ten. The antigen is not known. This chain links TRBV29-1 with TRBJ2-5, with 16 nucleotides matching TRBD2. The specimen was peripheral blood mononuclear cells (PBMCs), collected when the disease was refractory, from a patient treated with antithyroid drugs. This sequence was found in a female donor with Graves disease. The CDR3 region is CSVAGLAGGPEETQYF. Written as DNA, the CDR3 is TGCAGCGTTGCGGGACTAGCGGGAGGGCCGGAGGAGACCCAGTACTTC.